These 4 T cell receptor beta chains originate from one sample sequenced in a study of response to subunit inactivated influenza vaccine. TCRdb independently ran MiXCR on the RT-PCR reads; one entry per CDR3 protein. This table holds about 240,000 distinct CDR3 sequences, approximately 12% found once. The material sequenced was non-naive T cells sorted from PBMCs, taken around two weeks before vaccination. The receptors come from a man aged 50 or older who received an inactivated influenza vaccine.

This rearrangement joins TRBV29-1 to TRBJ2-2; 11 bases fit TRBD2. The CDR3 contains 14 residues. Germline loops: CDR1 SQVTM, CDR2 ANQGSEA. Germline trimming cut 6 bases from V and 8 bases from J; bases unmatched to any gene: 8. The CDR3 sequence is CSVVTSGVQGELFF. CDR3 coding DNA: TGCAGCGTGGTGACTAGCGGGGTACAGGGGGAGCTGTTTTTT.

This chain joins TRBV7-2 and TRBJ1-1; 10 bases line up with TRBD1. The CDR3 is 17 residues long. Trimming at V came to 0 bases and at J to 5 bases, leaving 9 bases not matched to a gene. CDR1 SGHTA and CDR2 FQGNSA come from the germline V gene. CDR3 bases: TGTGCCAGCAGCTTAGCTCCTCGACAGGGGGCTGGTACTGAAGCTTTCTTT. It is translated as CASSLAPRQGAGTEAFF.

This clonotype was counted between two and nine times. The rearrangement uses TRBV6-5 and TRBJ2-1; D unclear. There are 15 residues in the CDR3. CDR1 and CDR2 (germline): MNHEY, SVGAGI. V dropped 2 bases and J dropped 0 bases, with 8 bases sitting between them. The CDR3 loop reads CASSYRLPSYNEQFF. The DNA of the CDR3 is TGTGCCAGCAGTTACAGACTCCCCTCCTACAATGAGCAGTTCTTC.

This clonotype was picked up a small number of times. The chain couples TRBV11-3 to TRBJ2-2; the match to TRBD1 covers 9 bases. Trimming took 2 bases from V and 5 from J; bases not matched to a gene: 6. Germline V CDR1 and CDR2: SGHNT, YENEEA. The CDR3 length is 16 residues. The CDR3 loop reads CASSLMGQGSTGELFF. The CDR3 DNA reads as TGTGCCAGCAGCTTAATGGGACAGGGCAGTACCGGGGAGCTGTTTTTT.